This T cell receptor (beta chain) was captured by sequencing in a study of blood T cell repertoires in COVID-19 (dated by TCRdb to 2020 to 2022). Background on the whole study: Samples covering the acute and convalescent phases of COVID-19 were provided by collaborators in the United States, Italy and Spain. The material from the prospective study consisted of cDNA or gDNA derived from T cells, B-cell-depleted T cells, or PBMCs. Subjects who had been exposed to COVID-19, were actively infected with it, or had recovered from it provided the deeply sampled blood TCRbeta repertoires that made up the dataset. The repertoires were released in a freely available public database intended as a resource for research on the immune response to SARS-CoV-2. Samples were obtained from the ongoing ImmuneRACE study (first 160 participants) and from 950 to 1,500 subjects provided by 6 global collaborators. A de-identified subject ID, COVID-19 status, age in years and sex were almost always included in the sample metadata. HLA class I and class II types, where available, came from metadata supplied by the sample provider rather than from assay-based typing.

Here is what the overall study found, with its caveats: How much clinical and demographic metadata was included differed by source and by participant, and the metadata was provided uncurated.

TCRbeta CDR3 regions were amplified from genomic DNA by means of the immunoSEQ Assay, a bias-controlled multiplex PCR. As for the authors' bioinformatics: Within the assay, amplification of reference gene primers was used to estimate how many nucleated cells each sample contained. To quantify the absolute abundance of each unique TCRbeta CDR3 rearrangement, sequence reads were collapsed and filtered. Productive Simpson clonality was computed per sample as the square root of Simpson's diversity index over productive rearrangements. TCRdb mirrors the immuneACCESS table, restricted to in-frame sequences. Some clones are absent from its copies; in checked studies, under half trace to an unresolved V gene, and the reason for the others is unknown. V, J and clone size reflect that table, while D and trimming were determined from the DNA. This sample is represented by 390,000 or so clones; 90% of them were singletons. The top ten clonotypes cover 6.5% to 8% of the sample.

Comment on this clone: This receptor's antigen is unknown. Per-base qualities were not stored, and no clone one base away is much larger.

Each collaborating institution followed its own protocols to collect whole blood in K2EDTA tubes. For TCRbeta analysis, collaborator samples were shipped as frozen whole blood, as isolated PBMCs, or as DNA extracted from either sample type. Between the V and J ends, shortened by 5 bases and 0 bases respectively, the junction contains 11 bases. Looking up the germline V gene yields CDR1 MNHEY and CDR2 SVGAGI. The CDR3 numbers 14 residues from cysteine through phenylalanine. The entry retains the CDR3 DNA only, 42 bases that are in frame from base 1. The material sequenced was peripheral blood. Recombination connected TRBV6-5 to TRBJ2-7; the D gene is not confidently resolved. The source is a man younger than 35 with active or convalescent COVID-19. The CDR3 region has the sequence CASSPQANSYEQYF. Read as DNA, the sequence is TGTGCCAGCAGTCCACAAGCGAACTCCTACGAGCAGTACTTC.